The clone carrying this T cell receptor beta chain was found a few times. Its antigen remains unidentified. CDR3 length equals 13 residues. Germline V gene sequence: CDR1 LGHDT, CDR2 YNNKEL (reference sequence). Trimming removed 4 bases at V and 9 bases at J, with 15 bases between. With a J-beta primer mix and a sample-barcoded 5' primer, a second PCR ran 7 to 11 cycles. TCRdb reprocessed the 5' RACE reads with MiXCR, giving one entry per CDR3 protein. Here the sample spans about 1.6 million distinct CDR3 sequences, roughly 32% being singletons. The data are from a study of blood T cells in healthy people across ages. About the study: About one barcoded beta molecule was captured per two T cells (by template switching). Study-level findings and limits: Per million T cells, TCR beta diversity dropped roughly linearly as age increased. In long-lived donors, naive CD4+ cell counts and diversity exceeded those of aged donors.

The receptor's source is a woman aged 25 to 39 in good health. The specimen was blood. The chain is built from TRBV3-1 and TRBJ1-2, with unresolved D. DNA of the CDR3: TGTGCCAGCAGCCCCGACGGAAACAGTCGCTACACCTTC. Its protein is CASSPDGNSRYTF.